This T cell receptor (beta chain) is drawn from a study of blood T cell repertoires in COVID-19. Overall study context: Samples representing acute and convalescent COVID-19 were sourced from the United States, Italy and Spain. Sources were T cells, B-cell-depleted T cells, or PBMCs; the material itself was cDNA or gDNA.

The authors' processing: How many nucleated cells were present was estimated from reference gene primer amplification. The method was immunoSEQ multiplex PCR; TCRdb's version includes in-frame clones alone and lacks a portion of them. Clone size and the V and J calls come from that table; the DNA yielded D and trimming. The data hold roughly 230,000 clones, with around 83% observed a single time. Trimming took 2 bases from V and 1 from J, leaving 8 bases between them. The CDR3 is 14 amino acids. Germline assignment: CDR1 ENHRY and CDR2 SYGVKD. The material sequenced was peripheral blood. The chain combines TRBV10-3 with TRBJ2-5, with D possibly matching TRBD1 (5 bases). The origin of this receptor is a man between 40 and 49 years old with active or convalescent COVID-19. The CDR3 is CAISERGGQETQYF. Written as DNA, the CDR3 is TGTGCCATCAGTGAGAGGGGCGGCCAAGAGACCCAGTACTTC.